These 23 T cell receptor beta chains came from one sample sequenced in a study of beta chain features in type 1 diabetes. Isolated RNA was reverse transcribed in full, so expressed TCRB transcripts were sequenced. The data were produced by immunoSEQ multiplex PCR, yet TCRdb's version contains in-frame clones alone and is incomplete. This table has 620,000 or so clones, around 15% appearing once. Input material: naive CD4+ T cells from blood. Receptors originate from a man between 18 and 35 years old in good health.

The rearrangement links TRBV5-1 to TRBJ2-7; possibly TRBD1 for D (6 bases). Trimming stripped 1 base from V and 3 bases from J, with 20 bases between. The CDR3 consists of 17 residues. CDR1 is SGHRS and CDR2 is YFSETQ in the germline V gene. For the CDR3, the DNA is TGCGCCAGCAGCTTGTCCCCTTCCCCGGGACAAATCTACGAGCAGTACTTC. Protein product: CASSLSPSPGQIYEQYF.

The rearrangement joins TRBV10-3 to TRBJ1-1; a possible D gene is TRBD1 (6 bases). Per the germline V gene, CDR1 is ENHRY and CDR2 is SYGVKD. This CDR3 has 13 residues. Trimming left V 9 bases short and J 1 base short, with 12 bases between. The CDR3 coding sequence is TGTGCCATACGACAGGTCCCGAACACTGAAGCTTTCTTT. It translates to CAIRQVPNTEAFF.

DNA for the CDR3: TGTGCCACCAGCAGAGATAGGGGGGTTCGGACTGAAGCTTTCTTT. Translation: CATSRDRGVRTEAFF. This chain joins TRBV15 and TRBJ1-1; D perhaps matches TRBD1 (6 bases). Germline values: CDR1 LNHNV, CDR2 YYDKDF (reference sequence). The CDR3 sequence is 15 residues long. Between the trimmed V and J ends, which lost 0 bases and 5 bases, there was a span of 13 bases.

The chain couples TRBV5-1 to TRBJ2-7; TRBD1 is a possible D gene (7 bases). Germline V gene lookup returns CDR1 SGHRS and CDR2 YFSETQ. V lost 7 bases to trimming and J lost 11 bases, with 25 bases between them. This CDR3 comprises 14 residues. This CDR3 is CASSPVQGPRREYF. The CDR3 DNA reads TGCGCCAGCTCCCCGGTACAGGGGCCAAGGAGGGAGTACTTC.

The genes are TRBV27 and TRBJ2-1, with D maybe TRBD2 (6 bases). The germline V gene has CDR1 MNHEY and CDR2 SMNVEV (reference sequence). The CDR3 sequence is 17 residues long. V lost 2 bases, J lost 7 bases, and 21 bases lay in between. The CDR3 region has the DNA TGTGCCAGCAGTTTACTAATAGGAGGCGCGGGAATGAATGAGCAGTTCTTC. This gives the protein CASSLLIGGAGMNEQFF.

This clone has only a few counts. The V and J genes are TRBV6-5 and TRBJ1-5; D not resolved. CDR1 and CDR2 from the germline V gene are MNHEY and SVGAGI. V lost 6 bases, J lost 7 bases, and 13 bases lay in between. This CDR3 is 13 amino acids long. This chain's CDR3 is CASRRGSEQPQHF. The CDR3 bases are TGTGCCAGCAGGCGAGGGTCGGAGCAGCCCCAGCATTTT.

The J gene is TRBJ1-1, the V gene TRBV5-4; D not certain. V lost 0 bases, J lost 7 bases, and 4 bases lay in between. CDR1 and CDR2 from the germline V gene are SGHNT and YYREEE (reference sequence). This CDR3 region has 11 residues. The CDR3 loop reads CASSLGIEAFF. The CDR3 nucleotides read TGTGCCAGCAGCTTGGGAATTGAAGCTTTCTTT. The full variable domain, completed using reference TRBV5-4 and TRBJ1-1, is ETGVTQSPTHLIKTRGQQVTLRCSSQSGHNTVSWYQQALGQGPQFIFQYYREEENGRGNFPPRFSGLQFPNYSSELNVNALELDDSALYLCASSLGIEAFFGQGTRLTVV.

The chain has TRBV5-4 and TRBJ1-6, with 7 bases identical to TRBD1. V was pared by 2 bases and J by 10 bases, with 6 bases of the junction left unmatched. CDR1 is SGHNT, CDR2 YYREEE, per germline (reference sequence). There are 14 residues in the CDR3. The CDR3 here is CASSLDRVRSPLHF. In nucleotides, the CDR3 is TGTGCCAGCAGCTTAGACAGGGTTCGATCACCCCTCCACTTT.

The chain joins TRBV7-9 to TRBJ2-7; 7 nucleotides match TRBD1. Germline-derived CDR1 and CDR2 are SEHNR and FQNEAQ (reference sequence). The CDR3 contains 16 residues. Losses at the gene ends were 1 base for V and 3 bases for J; bases not matched to a gene: 9. This CDR3 reads CASSLDATGQRYEQYF. The CDR3 DNA is TGTGCCAGCAGCTTAGATGCGACAGGGCAGCGCTACGAGCAGTACTTC.

This clone has only a few counts. CDR3 loop: CASSHWYFRQGWGNTIYF. CDR3 DNA sequence: TGCGCCAGCAGTCATTGGTACTTTCGGCAGGGGTGGGGAAACACCATATATTTT. V and J are TRBV23-1 and TRBJ1-3; D is perhaps TRBD1 (6 bases). TRBV23-1 is annotated as an ORF whose role is uncertain. CDR3 size: 18 residues. The ends were cut back, 3 bases at V and 4 bases at J, with 22 bases in the middle.

This clone was seen only a few times. The chain joins TRBV9 to TRBJ2-1; D is ambiguous. Germline V CDR1 and CDR2: SGDLS, YYNGEE. This CDR3 is built from 15 residues. V was cut by 4 bases and J by 0 bases, with 11 bases left in between. CDR3 protein: CASSPRSNSYNEQFF. DNA of the CDR3: TGTGCCAGCAGCCCCCGTAGTAACTCCTACAATGAGCAGTTCTTC.

In this sample, this clone turned up a few times. This chain connects TRBV29-1 to TRBJ1-1; D gene uncertain. This CDR3 is built from 13 residues. Between the trimmed V and J ends, which lost 5 bases and 0 bases, there was a span of 10 bases. The germline gives CDR1 SQVTM, CDR2 ANQGSEA. CDR3: CSVHRGMNTEAFF. The DNA for the CDR3 is TGCAGCGTTCACCGGGGAATGAACACTGAAGCTTTCTTT.

The chain is built from TRBV7-8 and TRBJ1-2; D possibly corresponds to TRBD1 (6 bases). CDR1 is SGHVS and CDR2 is FQNEAQ in the germline V gene. V lost 1 base, J lost 4 bases, and 7 bases lay in between. The CDR3 spans 13 residues. The CDR3 sequence: CASSLGTAYGYTF. The CDR3 DNA follows: TGTGCCAGCAGCTTAGGGACAGCCTATGGCTACACCTTC.

Regarding this clone: A much larger clonotype is one base distant, so this may be a read error. The chain is built from TRBV7-9 and TRBJ1-1; D not certain. The CDR3 extends over 13 amino acids. Trimming left V 3 bases short and J 1 base short, with 6 bases between. Germline V gene data show CDR1 as SEHNR and CDR2 as FQNEAQ (reference sequence). In nucleotides, the CDR3 is TGTGCCAGCAGCTTTACCGGGAACACTGAAGCTTTCTTT. It codes for CASSFTGNTEAFF.

Only a few counts were recorded for this clone. The rearrangement joins TRBV4-2 to TRBJ2-7; 7 bases map to TRBD2. CDR1 is LGHNA and CDR2 is YNFKEQ in the germline V gene. This CDR3 comprises 18 residues. The V gene end was trimmed by 1 base and the J gene end by 2 bases; junction bases not matched to a gene: 14. CDR3 sequence (DNA): TGTGCCAGCAGCCAAGCCCTGGGACTATCCTCACGACCCTACGAGCAGTACTTC. It translates to CASSQALGLSSRPYEQYF.

This clone was found a few times. This chain uses TRBV4-2 with TRBJ1-5; D not certain. Germline V gives CDR1 LGHNA, CDR2 YNFKEQ. Trimming pared 4 bases from V and 5 bases from J, leaving 12 bases between. This CDR3 is 14 amino acids long. Here the CDR3 reads CASSPFTGHQPQHF. The DNA of the CDR3 is TGTGCCAGCAGCCCATTCACCGGACATCAGCCCCAGCATTTT.

This clone was seen more than once but under ten times. The chain combines TRBV29-1 with TRBJ1-1; 7 nucleotides align to TRBD1. Germline-derived CDR1 and CDR2 are SQVTM and ANQGSEA. The CDR3 is 14 residues long. Trimming at V came to 4 bases and at J to 0 bases, leaving 5 bases not matched to a gene. CDR3 sequence reads: CSVAPDRVNTEAFF. CDR3 DNA: TGCAGCGTTGCCCCCGACAGGGTGAACACTGAAGCTTTCTTT.

V usage is TRBV30 and J usage is TRBJ1-2; the match to TRBD1 covers 8 bases. The CDR3 is 16 amino acids. The germline V gene encodes CDR1 GTSNPN and CDR2 SVGIG (reference sequence). Trimming at V came to 3 bases and at J to 1 base, leaving 10 bases not matched to a gene. CDR3 nucleotides: TGTGCCTGGAGGCCTCAGGCAGGGGGCCGTAACTATGGCTACACCTTC. This translates into CAWRPQAGGRNYGYTF.

This sequence joins TRBV21-1 and TRBJ2-7; the D call of TRBD1 is as the table states it, not checked on the DNA. TRBV21-1 is deemed a pseudogene. The CDR3 has 15 amino acids. The CDR3 loop is CASSTVGRGPYEQYF. The CDR3 region has the DNA TGTGCCAGCAGCACTGTGGGCAGGGGGCCCTACGAGCAGTACTTC.

The gene calls are TRBV7-3 and TRBJ2-5, with 7 bases fitting TRBD2. This CDR3 spans 15 amino acids. Trimming at V came to 5 bases and at J to 5 bases, leaving 11 bases not matched to a gene. Germline V gene sequence: CDR1 SGHTA, CDR2 FQGTGA. In nucleotides, the CDR3 is TGTGCCAGCAGCCCGCGGGGCGGGGGATCGGAGACCCAGTACTTC. It codes for CASSPRGGGSETQYF. The full variable domain, completed using reference TRBV7-3 and TRBJ2-5, is GAGVSQTPSNKVTEKGKYVELRCDPISGHTALYWYRQSLGQGPEFLIYFQGTGAADDSGLPNDRFFAVRPEGSVSTLKIQRTERGDSAVYLCASSPRGGGSETQYFGPGTRLLVL.

The table lists this clone with a few counts. The sample contains more than one DNA sequence encoding this CDR3. V usage is TRBV9 and J usage is TRBJ2-2; 11 bases fit TRBD1. There are 16 residues in the CDR3. V was pared by 4 bases and J by 5 bases, with 7 bases of the junction left unmatched. Germline CDR1 SGDLS, CDR2 YYNGEE. The DNA of the CDR3 is TGTGCCAGCAGCCCCCCCGGGACAGGGGGAACCGGGGAGCTGTTTTTT. Protein sequence: CASSPPGTGGTGELFF.

V is TRBV4-2 and J is TRBJ1-4; the match to TRBD1 covers 7 bases. The junction had 7 bases not matched to a gene; V was cut back by 2 bases and J by 7 bases. Germline CDR1 reads LGHNA; CDR2 reads YNFKEQ. The CDR3 loop spans 15 amino acids. CDR3 sequence: CASSQYDRVGEKLFF. The CDR3 DNA reads as TGTGCCAGCAGCCAATATGACAGGGTTGGTGAAAAACTGTTTTTT.

This clone was seen a few times. V gene TRBV7-2 combines with J gene TRBJ2-7; 9 bases are shared with TRBD2. Germline V CDR1 and CDR2: SGHTA, FQGNSA. V shed 4 bases, J shed 11 bases, and the junction held 12 bases outside the gene matches. The CDR3 extends over 14 amino acids. CDR3 region: CASSSHNMIAGEYF. The CDR3 region has the DNA TGTGCCAGCAGCTCACACAACATGATAGCGGGAGAGTACTTC.